This T cell receptor (beta chain) was documented in a study of T cell responses to AZD1222 COVID-19 vaccine. The study, taken as a whole, reports: Seropositive AZD1222 recipients at baseline numbered only 5 or 6. Nearly half of spike-specific TCRs reportedly target unmutated variant regions. Donors, mostly white British, included more females; clonal diversity was possibly underestimated. Dominant CD4 TCR responses targeted spike regions 160-218 and 743-854.

As to this clone: What it binds is not known.

V shed 3 bases and J shed 1 base, with 3 bases lying between them. This CDR3 is built from 12 residues. The repertoire was sequenced with immunoSEQ multiplex PCR; TCRdb's copy has only in-frame clones and lacks some. The sample lists about 120,000 clones; around 81% were seen once. The clonotype was recovered from an adult in good health. The genes are TRBV12-3 or TRBV12-4 and TRBJ1-2; D remains unclear. Sequenced here: peripheral blood, sampled on day 0 of AZD1222 vaccination. The CDR3: CASSFGNYGYTF. The CDR3 DNA sequence: TGTGCCAGCAGTTTTGGTAACTATGGCTACACCTTC.